A single T cell receptor beta chain is shown here with its context. The count of this clone is one. The antigen it recognizes is unknown. The sample holds no much larger clone one base away, and base qualities are not on file. The donors were included in the validation cohort of 130 or so subjects, a group kept apart from the roughly 700-subject first cohort. Cut back by 4 bases and 0 bases, the V and J ends lie 13 bases apart. CDR1 and CDR2 were assigned from the germline V gene as SGHRS and YFSETQ. Including the terminal cysteine and phenylalanine, the CDR3 comprises 15 residues. Just the 45-base CDR3 DNA is kept, in frame starting at base 1. This sample is part of a study of cytomegalovirus exposure and HLA in healthy donors (dated 2017 in TCRdb). About the investigation overall: According to a later analysis, one platform produced both the 100 to 150 validation repertoires and the 666 repertoires of the first cohort. The study aimed to test whether signatures of past pathogen exposure could be identified by cataloging public T cell receptors. In addition to the first cohort of around 670 subjects, a separate validation cohort of 120 different subjects was used. The study combined high-throughput TCR immunosequencing, statistical association of individual TCRs with disease status, and machine learning to predict cytomegalovirus infection status.

The investigation overall reported the following: The authors suggested that the approach could potentially be extended to other disease states and immunological phenotypes. The classifier was reported to diagnose cytomegalovirus status with high specificity and sensitivity in both the original cohort and the validation cohort. While some public TCRs were present in many individuals, most TCR sequences turned up only very rarely across donors. All 120 or so repertoires were used to score co-occurrence in the validation cohort in a later analysis, because that analysis had no HLA typing for the cohort. A few of the identified cytomegalovirus-associated TCR beta chains were confirmed in vitro to be specific for cytomegalovirus antigens. A total of 150 to 200 TCR beta chains were listed by the study as associated with cytomegalovirus. Subsequent analysis determined that TCRs grouped into clusters in the first cohort also showed a tendency toward co-occurrence across the 120 or so validation repertoires, and 94% of cluster scores exceeded 0.

Libraries came from the immunoSEQ multiplex PCR assay. The paper's data handling went like this. To diagnose cytomegalovirus status from the catalog of TCR beta chain sequences, a statistical classification framework was built. TCRdb stores this immuneACCESS table with in-frame sequences only. Part of the clones is absent; in the studies checked, under half of the shortfall reflects unresolved V genes, and no reason is known for the rest. V and J calls plus clone size are reproduced from that table; the DNA served to infer D and trimming. The sample yields fewer than 200,000 clones; roughly 85% were counted once. Clones ranked in the top ten supply roughly 15% of the sample.

The V and J genes are TRBV5-1 and TRBJ1-2, with no reliable assignment of the D segment. The source of this sequence is a man aged 18 to 29 in good health and CMV-seropositive. Sequencing was done on a sample of PBMCs. Here is the DNA: TGCGCCAGCAGCCCGGGATACGTATCTAACTATGGCTACACCTTC. The encoded protein is CASSPGYVSNYGYTF.